This TCR beta chain was identified in a study of shared clonotypes between healthy human individuals. General study findings and limits: Estimated richness was generally greater in naive than memory subsets. Shared clonotypes across all four donors exceeded non-shared ones in generation probability.

In germline, CDR1 is SEHNR, CDR2 FQNEAQ (reference sequence). Trimming took off 1 base at V and 1 base at J, with 7 bases between the two ends. This CDR3 contains 14 residues. CD4+ cells yielded CD45RA+ naive and CD45RA-negative memory subsets. With respect to this clone: The antigen remains undetermined.

TCRdb's copy holds only in-frame clones and misses some; the assay was immunoSEQ multiplex PCR. The data contain about 530,000 clones, about 96% of them singletons. The sequenced sample was naive CD4+ T cells sorted from blood. Indicated subset: CD45RA+ positively selected. This rearrangement joins TRBV7-9 to TRBJ1-1, with D hard to call. This TCR derives from a woman in her twenties or thirties in good health. The CDR3 DNA reads TGTGCCAGCAGCTTAGAGGCCAGGAACACTGAAGCTTTCTTT. Translated, it gives CASSLEARNTEAFF.